The clone carrying this TCR beta chain was observed at least ten times. Its target is not known. This sample was included in a study of T cells in Graves' hyperthyroidism and ophthalmopathy. Study results and caveats: Most thyroid clonotypes expanded above 0.001 were also detected in blood.

There were TCR beta CDR3 regions amplified from RNA transcripts. TCR CDR3 regions were first amplified by RT-PCR with HTBI primers. MiXCR, applied by TCRdb to the multiplex PCR reads, yields one record per CDR3 protein. The sample contains roughly 700,000 distinct CDR3 sequences, 14% of which appear only once. The CDR3 has 14 residues. V dropped 6 bases and J dropped 3; count of bases not matched to a gene: 7. The TCR comes from a woman aged 18-29 years with Graves' hyperthyroidism. Sequencing was done on a sample of blood. The rearrangement joins TRBV12-3 or TRBV12-4 to TRBJ2-7; TRBD1 matches 8 bases. The CDR3 spells CASRRTGRHYEQYF. In DNA, the CDR3 is TGTGCCAGCAGAAGGACAGGGAGACACTACGAGCAGTACTTC.